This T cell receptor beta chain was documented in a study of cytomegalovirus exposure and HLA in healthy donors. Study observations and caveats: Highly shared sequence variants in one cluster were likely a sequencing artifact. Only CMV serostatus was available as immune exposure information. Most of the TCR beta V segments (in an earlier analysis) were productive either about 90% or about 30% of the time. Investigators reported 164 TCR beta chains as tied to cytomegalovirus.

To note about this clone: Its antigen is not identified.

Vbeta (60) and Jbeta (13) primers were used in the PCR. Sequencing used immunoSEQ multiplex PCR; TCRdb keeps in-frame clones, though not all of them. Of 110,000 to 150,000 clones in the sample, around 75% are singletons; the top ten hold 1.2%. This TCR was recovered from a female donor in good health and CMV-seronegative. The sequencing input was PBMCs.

DNA of the CDR3: TGTGCCAGCAGTACCACGGGGGGGACAACGGATGGCTACACCTTC. This gives the protein CASSTTGGTTDGYTF. The chain has TRBV6-5 and TRBJ1-2; possible D gene TRBD1, 6 bases. The CDR3 runs to 15 residues. Germline V gene lookup returns CDR1 MNHEY and CDR2 SVGAGI. V was trimmed by 5 bases and J by 6 bases, leaving 19 bases between them.